This T cell receptor beta chain is from a study of T-cell reconstitution after alpha-beta-depleted transplantation in children. The library targeted TCRbeta and was prepared with unique molecular identifiers. A single record per CDR3 protein comes from TCRdb applying MiXCR to the PCR reads. This repertoire shows 380,000 or so distinct CDR3 sequences, approximately 12% found once; its top ten account for around 4.5%. The table lists this clonotype with a few counts. The CDR3 spans 13 residues. Germline CDR1 SGHTA, CDR2 FQGNSA. Trimming cost V 2 bases and J 5 bases, with 7 bases left between them. The TCR comes from a human donor who donated a stem cell graft to a child with Fanconi anemia. The V and J genes are TRBV7-2 and TRBJ1-5; D not certain. This material consisted of PBMCs, taken from the stem cell graft. This CDR3 reads CASSLTPHQPQHF. The CDR3 nucleotides read TGTGCCAGCAGCTTAACCCCTCATCAGCCCCAGCATTTT.